Listed below are T cell receptor beta chains from one sample, sequenced in a study of control samples from healthy donors and cancer patients. Clones were read by immunoSEQ multiplex PCR, and TCRdb kept only the in-frame ones, dropping some. The profile covers some 120,000 clones, with roughly 88% appearing a single time and about 3.2% taken by the ten largest. Sequences were obtained from blood. The receptors shown here come from a man aged 50 or older in good health. Each CDR3 is given with its conserved first and last residue. Clone size is not always given. Where it is, it says once, few, many or a class for expanded clones.

-	TRBV5-1	18	TRBJ2-2	CASSLVGGNIPNTGELFF
-	TRBV2	15	TRBJ2-5	CASSLSGLVQETQYF
-	TRBV2	14	TRBJ1-5	CASSEGQFNQPQHF
-	TRBV7-3	15	TRBJ2-1	CASSSGTGVVDEQFF
-	TRBV30	13	TRBJ2-5	CAWSVQGARTQYF
-	TRBV27	15	TRBJ2-3	CASIILAGTTDTQYF
-	TRBV28	15	TRBJ2-7	CASSEWTASGYEQYF
-	TRBV28	15	TRBJ2-7	CASLGGVTSGNEQYF
-	TRBV11-2	12	TRBJ2-2	CAINRNTGELFF
-	TRBV9	17	TRBJ2-3	CASSVAEGTIGTDTQYF
-	TRBV2	14	TRBJ2-7	CASSEDRASYEQYF
few	TRBV3-1/TRBV3-2	17	TRBJ2-1	CASSRGTSGSSYNEQFF
-	TRBV27	16	TRBJ1-1	CASSRSRQGSGTEAFF
-	TRBV5-1	17	TRBJ1-6	CASSTGQGSSYNSPLHF
-	TRBV5-5	13	TRBJ1-1	CASSFTEQGNGFF
-	TRBV5-1	15	TRBJ1-1	CASSLLPGMNTEAFF
-	TRBV5-4	16	TRBJ2-2	CASSLARGGNTGELFF
-	TRBV5-1	13	TRBJ1-1	CASSLGGNTEAFF
few	TRBV6-5	12	TRBJ2-7	CASRRTPGEQYF
-	TRBV27	15	TRBJ1-1	CASSDKGNILSEAFF
few	TRBV2	16	TRBJ1-3	CASSGGWRESGNTIYF
once	TRBV27	14	TRBJ2-7	CASSLGGNTYEQYF
-	TRBV11-2	19	TRBJ2-6	CASSLEWLASSSGANVLTF
-	TRBV30	16	TRBJ1-5	CAWSAPTGGESQPQHF
few	TRBV2	14	TRBJ2-3	CASGSGRGLDTQYF
-	TRBV7-9	13	TRBJ2-7	CASGGDSSYEQYF
-	TRBV29-1	13	TRBJ1-2	CSVVWADSYGYTF
-	TRBV7-9	14	TRBJ1-1	CASSPGQGRRVAFF
once	TRBV19	14	TRBJ1-2	CASGARGRDYGYTF
-	TRBV30	15	TRBJ1-2	CAWTSSAGLSYGYTF
medium-sized	TRBV7-9	13	TRBJ2-7	CASSPGTSSEQYF
-	TRBV7-9	15	TRBJ2-3	CASSPTSGGTDTQYF
-	TRBV7-2	14	TRBJ2-1	CASSHRGPYNEQFF
-	TRBV5-1	16	TRBJ2-5	CASSSGATGAQETQYF
once	TRBV4-1	18	TRBJ1-6	CASSQPSDGIGYNSPLHF
-	TRBV29-1	13	TRBJ2-5	CSVRSGGEETQYF
-	TRBV19	16	TRBJ2-2	CASSFVQGPLPGELFF
-	TRBV7-2	17	TRBJ1-1	CASSLFGQGLSNTEAFF
-	TRBV6-5	14	TRBJ1-5	CASSSQKGNQPQHF
-	TRBV19	16	TRBJ2-5	CASSRTGFGTGVTQYF
-	TRBV15	15	TRBJ2-5	CATSGGTSGLLTQYF
-	TRBV6-4	14	TRBJ2-3	CATATGMSTDTQYF
-	TRBV30	15	TRBJ2-1	CAWSFSGGAYNEQFF
-	TRBV28	18	TRBJ2-3	CASIMGLGRGDFTDTQYF
-	TRBV6-5	15	TRBJ2-1	CASSYSSGGVFEQFF
once	TRBV6-6	13	TRBJ2-7	CASSLQATYEQYF
-	TRBV3-1/TRBV3-2	16	TRBJ2-2	CASSPTGTVNTGELFF
-	TRBV24-1	15	TRBJ1-5	CATSDDRAGGQPQHF
-	TRBV30	15	TRBJ1-1	CAWSKTGTGGTEAFF
-	TRBV12-1	17	TRBJ1-5	CASSFFVAARGNQPQHF
-	TRBV7-9	12	TRBJ2-7	CASSPEAYEQYF
-	TRBV6-1	15	TRBJ2-5	CASSEDPGPGETQYF
-	TRBV2	15	TRBJ2-1	CASSDFRGSMAEQFF
-	TRBV6-5	13	TRBJ2-7	CASRPGVSYEQYF